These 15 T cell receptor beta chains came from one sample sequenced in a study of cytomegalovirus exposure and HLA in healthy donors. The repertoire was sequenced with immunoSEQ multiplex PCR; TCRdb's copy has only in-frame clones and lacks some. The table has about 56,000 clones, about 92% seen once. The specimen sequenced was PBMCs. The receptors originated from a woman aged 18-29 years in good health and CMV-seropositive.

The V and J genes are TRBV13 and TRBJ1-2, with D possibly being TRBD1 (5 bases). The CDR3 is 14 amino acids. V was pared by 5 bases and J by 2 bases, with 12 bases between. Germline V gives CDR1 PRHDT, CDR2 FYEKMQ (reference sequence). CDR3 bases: TGTGCCAGCAGCGACGGACACAACAACTATGGCTACACCTTC. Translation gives CASSDGHNNYGYTF.

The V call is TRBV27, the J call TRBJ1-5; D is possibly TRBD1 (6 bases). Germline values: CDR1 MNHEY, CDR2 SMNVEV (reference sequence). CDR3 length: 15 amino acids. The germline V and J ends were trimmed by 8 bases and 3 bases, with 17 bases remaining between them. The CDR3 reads CASAVIGQNNQPQHF. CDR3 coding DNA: TGTGCCAGCGCAGTTATTGGACAGAACAATCAGCCCCAGCATTTT.

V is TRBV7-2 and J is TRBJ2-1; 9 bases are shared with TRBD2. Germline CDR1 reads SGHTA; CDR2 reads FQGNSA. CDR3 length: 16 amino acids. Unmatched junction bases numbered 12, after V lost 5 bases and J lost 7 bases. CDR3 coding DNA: TGTGCCAGCAGCCAAAGCCAGCGGGGGGCCAAAAATGAGCAGTTCTTC. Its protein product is CASSQSQRGAKNEQFF.

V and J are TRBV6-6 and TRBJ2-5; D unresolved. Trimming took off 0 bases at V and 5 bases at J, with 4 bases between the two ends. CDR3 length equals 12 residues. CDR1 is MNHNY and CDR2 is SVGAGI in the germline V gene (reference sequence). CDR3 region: CASSYSRETQYF. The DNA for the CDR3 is TGTGCCAGCAGTTACTCGCGTGAGACCCAGTACTTC.

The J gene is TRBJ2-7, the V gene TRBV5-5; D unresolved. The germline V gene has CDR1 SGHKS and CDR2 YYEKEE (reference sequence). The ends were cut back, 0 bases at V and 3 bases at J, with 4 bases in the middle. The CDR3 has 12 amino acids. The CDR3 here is CASSLAYYEQYF. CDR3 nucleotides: TGTGCCAGCAGCTTGGCCTACTACGAGCAGTACTTC.

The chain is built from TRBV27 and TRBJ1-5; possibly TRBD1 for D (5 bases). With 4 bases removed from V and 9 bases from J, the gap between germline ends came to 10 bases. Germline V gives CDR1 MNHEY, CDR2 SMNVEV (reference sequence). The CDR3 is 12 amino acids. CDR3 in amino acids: CASSSRGGPQHF. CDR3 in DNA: TGTGCCAGCAGTTCCCGGGGGGGGCCCCAGCATTTT.

DNA for the CDR3: TGTGCCAGCAGCGCAGGTCCCCAGGGGGCGTACGAGCAGTACTTC. Its protein is CASSAGPQGAYEQYF. V gene TRBV7-9 combines with J gene TRBJ2-7; 8 bases line up with TRBD1. With 5 bases clipped from V and 4 bases from J, the junction kept 10 bases outside the gene matches. The CDR3 consists of 15 residues. Per germline, CDR1 SEHNR and CDR2 FQNEAQ (reference sequence).

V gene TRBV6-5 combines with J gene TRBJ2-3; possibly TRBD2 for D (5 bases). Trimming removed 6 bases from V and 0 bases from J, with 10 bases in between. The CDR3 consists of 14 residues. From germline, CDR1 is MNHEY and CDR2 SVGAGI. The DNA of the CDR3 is TGTGCCAGCAGATTAGGAGGAAGCACAGATACGCAGTATTTT. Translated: CASRLGGSTDTQYF.

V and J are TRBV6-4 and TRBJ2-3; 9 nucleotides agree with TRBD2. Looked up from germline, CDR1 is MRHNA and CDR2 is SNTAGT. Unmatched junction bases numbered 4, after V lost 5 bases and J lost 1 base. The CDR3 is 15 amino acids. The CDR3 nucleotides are TGTGCCAGCAGTAAAGTAGCGGGGGGCACAGATACGCAGTATTTT. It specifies CASSKVAGGTDTQYF.

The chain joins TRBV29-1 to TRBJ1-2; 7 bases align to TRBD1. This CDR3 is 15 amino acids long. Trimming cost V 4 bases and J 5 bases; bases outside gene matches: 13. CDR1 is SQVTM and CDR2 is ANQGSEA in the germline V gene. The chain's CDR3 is CSVGGGTVSTYGYTF. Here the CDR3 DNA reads TGCAGCGTTGGAGGAGGGACAGTGTCAACTTATGGCTACACCTTC.

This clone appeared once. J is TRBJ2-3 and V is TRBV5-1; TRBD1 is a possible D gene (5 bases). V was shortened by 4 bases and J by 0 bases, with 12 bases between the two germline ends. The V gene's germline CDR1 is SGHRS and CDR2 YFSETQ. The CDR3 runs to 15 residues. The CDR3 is CASSPRGPSTDTQYF. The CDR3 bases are TGCGCCAGCAGCCCTAGGGGCCCGAGCACAGATACGCAGTATTTT.

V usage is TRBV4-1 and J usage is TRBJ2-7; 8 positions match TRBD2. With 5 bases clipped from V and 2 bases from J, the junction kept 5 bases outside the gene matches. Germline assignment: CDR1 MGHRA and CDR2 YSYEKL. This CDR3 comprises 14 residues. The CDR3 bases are TGCGCCAGCAGCACCAGCGGGGGACCCTACGAGCAGTACTTC. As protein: CASSTSGGPYEQYF.

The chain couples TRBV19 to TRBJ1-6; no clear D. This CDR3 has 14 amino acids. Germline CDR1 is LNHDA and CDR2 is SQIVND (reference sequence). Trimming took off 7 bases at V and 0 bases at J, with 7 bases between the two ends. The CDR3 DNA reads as TGTGCCAGTATGCCTAGCTCCTATAATTCACCCCTCCACTTT. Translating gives CASMPSSYNSPLHF.

The CDR3 is CASSQPGTGNTEAFF. Written as DNA, the CDR3 is TGTGCCAGCAGCCAGCCAGGGACAGGCAACACTGAAGCTTTCTTT. The rearrangement joins TRBV4-2 to TRBJ1-1; 8 positions match TRBD1. The CDR3 is 15 amino acids. The ends lost 3 bases at V and 2 bases at J; junction bases unmatched: 5. The germline V gene encodes CDR1 LGHNA and CDR2 YNFKEQ.

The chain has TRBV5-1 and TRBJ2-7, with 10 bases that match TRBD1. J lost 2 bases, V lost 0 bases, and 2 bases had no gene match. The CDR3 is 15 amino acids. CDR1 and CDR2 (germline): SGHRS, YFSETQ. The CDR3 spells CASSLEGQGPYEQYF. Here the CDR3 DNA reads TGCGCCAGCAGCTTGGAGGGACAGGGGCCCTACGAGCAGTACTTC. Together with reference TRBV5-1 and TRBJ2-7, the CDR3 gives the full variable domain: KAGVTQTPRYLIKTRGQQVTLSCSPISGHRSVSWYQQTPGQGLQFLFEYFSETQRNKGNFPGRFSGRQFSNSRSEMNVSTLELGDSALYLCASSLEGQGPYEQYFGPGTRLTVT.